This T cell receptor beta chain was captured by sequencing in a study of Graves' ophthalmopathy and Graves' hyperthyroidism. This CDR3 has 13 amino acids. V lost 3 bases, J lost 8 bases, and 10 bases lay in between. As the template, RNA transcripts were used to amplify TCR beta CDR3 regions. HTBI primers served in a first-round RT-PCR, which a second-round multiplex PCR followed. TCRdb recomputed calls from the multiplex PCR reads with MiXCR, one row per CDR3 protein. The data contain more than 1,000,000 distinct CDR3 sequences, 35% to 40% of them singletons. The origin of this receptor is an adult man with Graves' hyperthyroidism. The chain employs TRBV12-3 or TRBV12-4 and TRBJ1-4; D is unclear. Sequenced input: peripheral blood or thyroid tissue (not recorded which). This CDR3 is CASSFLPEEKLFF. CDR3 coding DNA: TGTGCCAGCAGTTTTCTCCCAGAAGAAAAACTGTTTTTT.